This TCR beta chain was sequenced in a study of shared clonotypes between healthy human individuals. Study findings and constraints: With several donors compared, approximately 5.5% of naive CD4 clonotypes were shared. Having only a few donors restricted how much genetic and exposure-history diversity was captured.

Of note for this clone: Its antigen is undetermined.

Profiled with immunoSEQ multiplex PCR; TCRdb holds only in-frame clones, not every one. The sample shows roughly 2,000,000 clones, roughly 95% of them seen only once. Terminally differentiated effector memory CD45RA+ cells were left out of the naive CD8 fraction, which was CD45RO-negative and positively selected for CCR7. This TCR was recovered from a man aged 18-30 years in good health. Sequences were obtained from naive CD8+ T cells sorted from blood.

CDR3 amino acids: CASSQTGAENEQFF. The CDR3 DNA follows: TGTGCCAGCAGCCAGACAGGGGCTGAGAATGAGCAGTTCTTC. The rearrangement joins TRBV5-4 to TRBJ2-1; 8 nucleotides align to TRBD1. This CDR3 has 14 amino acids. Per the germline V gene, CDR1 is SGHNT and CDR2 is YYREEE (reference sequence). V shed 4 bases and J 7 bases; nucleotides not matched to a gene: 7. Looking up the rest from reference TRBV5-4 and TRBJ2-1 gives the full variable domain: ETGVTQSPTHLIKTRGQQVTLRCSSQSGHNTVSWYQQALGQGPQFIFQYYREEENGRGNFPPRFSGLQFPNYSSELNVNALELDDSALYLCASSQTGAENEQFFGPGTRLTVL.